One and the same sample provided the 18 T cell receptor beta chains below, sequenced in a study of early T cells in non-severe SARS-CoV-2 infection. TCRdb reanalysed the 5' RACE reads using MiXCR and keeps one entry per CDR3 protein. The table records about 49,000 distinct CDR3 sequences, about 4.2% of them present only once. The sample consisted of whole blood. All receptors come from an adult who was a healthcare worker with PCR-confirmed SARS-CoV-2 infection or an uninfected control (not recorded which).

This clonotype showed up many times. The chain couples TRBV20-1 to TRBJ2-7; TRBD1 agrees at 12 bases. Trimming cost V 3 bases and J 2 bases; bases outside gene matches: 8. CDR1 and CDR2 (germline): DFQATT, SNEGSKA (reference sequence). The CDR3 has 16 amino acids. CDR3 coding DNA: TGCAGTGCTAGCGGGACAGGGGGCGAGACGACCTACGAGCAGTACTTC. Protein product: CSASGTGGETTYEQYF.

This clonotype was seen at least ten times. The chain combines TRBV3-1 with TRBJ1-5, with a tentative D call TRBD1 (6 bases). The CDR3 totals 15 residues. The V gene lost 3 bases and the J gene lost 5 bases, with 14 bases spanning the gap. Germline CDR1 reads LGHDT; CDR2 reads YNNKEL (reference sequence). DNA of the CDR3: TGTGCCAGCAGCCAGGGTCAGGGGAGCCATCAGCCCCAGCATTTT. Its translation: CASSQGQGSHQPQHF.

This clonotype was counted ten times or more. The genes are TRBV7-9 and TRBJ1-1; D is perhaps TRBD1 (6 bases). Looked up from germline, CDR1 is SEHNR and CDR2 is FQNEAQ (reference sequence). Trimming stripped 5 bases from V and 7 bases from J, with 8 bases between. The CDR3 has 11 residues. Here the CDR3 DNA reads TGTGCCAGCAGCGGGGGGCTTGAAGCTTTCTTT. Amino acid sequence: CASSGGLEAFF.

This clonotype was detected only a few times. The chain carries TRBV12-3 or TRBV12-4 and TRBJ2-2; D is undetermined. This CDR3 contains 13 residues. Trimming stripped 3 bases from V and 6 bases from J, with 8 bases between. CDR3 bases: TGTGCCAGCAGTTTCGGGCCAGCCGGGGAGCTGTTTTTT. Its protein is CASSFGPAGELFF.

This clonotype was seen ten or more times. CDR3 in amino acids: CASSPPGEGTYNEQFF. CDR3 coding DNA: TGTGCCAGCAGCCCCCCGGGGGAAGGGACCTACAATGAGCAGTTCTTC. The rearrangement uses TRBV7-3 and TRBJ2-1; D perhaps matches TRBD2 (6 bases). Trimming removed 5 bases from V and 2 bases from J, with 16 bases in between. The length of the CDR3 is 16 residues. In germline, CDR1 is SGHTA, CDR2 FQGTGA.

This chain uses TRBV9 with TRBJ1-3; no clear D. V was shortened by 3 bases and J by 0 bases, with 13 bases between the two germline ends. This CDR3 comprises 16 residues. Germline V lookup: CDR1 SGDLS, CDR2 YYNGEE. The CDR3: CASSAGGGSSGNTIYF. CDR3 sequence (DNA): TGTGCCAGCAGCGCGGGCGGCGGTAGCTCTGGAAACACCATATATTTT.

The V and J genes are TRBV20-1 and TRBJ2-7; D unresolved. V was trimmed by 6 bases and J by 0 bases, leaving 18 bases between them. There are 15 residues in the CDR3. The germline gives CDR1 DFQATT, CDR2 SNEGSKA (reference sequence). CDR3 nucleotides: TGCAGTGCAATACCGGCCTTTGGGTCCTCCTACGAGCAGTACTTC. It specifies CSAIPAFGSSYEQYF.

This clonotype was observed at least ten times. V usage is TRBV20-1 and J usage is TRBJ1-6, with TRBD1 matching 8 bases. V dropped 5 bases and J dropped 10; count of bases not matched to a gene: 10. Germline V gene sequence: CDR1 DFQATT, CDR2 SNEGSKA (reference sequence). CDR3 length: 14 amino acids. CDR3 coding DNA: TGCAGTGCTGGACAGCGGACAGGGAGATCACCCCTCCACTTT. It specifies CSAGQRTGRSPLHF.

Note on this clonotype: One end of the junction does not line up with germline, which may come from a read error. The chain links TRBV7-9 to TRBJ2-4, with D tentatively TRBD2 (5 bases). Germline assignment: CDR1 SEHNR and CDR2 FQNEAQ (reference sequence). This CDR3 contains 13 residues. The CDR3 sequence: CASSPLAENIQYF. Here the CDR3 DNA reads TGTGCCAGCAGTCCCCTAGCCGAAAACATTCAGTACTTC. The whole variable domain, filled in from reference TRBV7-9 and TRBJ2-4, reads DTGVSQNPRHKITKRGQNVTFRCDPISEHNRLYWYRQTLGQGPEFLTYFQNEAQLEKSRLLSDRFSAERPKGSFSTLEIQRTEQGDSAMYLCASSPLAENIQYFGAGTRLSVL.

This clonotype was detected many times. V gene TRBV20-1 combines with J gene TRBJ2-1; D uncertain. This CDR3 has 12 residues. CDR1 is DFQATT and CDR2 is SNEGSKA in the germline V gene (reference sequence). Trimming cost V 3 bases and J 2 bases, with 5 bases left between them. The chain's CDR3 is CSASTTYNEQFF. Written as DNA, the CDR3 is TGCAGTGCTAGTACCACCTACAATGAGCAGTTCTTC.

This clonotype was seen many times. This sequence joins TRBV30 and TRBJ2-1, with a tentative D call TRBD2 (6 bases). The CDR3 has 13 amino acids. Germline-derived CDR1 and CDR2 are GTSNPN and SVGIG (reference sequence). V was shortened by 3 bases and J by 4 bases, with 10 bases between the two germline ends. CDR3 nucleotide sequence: TGTGCCTGGAGGGCGGGGTATTACAATGAGCAGTTCTTC. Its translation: CAWRAGYYNEQFF.

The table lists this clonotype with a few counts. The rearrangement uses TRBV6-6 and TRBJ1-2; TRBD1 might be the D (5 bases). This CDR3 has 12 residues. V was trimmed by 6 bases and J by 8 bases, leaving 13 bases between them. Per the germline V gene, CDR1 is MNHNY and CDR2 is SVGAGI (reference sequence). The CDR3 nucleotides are TGTGCCAGCAGCCCGGGCAACAGGGGCTACACCTTC. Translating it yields CASSPGNRGYTF.

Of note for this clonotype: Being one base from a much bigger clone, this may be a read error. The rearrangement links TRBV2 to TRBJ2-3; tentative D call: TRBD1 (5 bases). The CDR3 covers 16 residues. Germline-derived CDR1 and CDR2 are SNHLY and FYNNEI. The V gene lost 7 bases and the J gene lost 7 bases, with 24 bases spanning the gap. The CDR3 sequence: CASILQEGAISNTQYF. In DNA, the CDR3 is TGTGCCAGCATCCTCCAGGAAGGGGCTATCTCAAATACGCAGTATTTT.

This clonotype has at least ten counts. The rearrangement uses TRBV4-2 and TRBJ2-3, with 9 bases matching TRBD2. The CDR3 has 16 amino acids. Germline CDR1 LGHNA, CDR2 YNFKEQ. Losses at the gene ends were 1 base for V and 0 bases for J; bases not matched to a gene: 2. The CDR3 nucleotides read TGTGCCAGCAGCCAAGTGGCGGGGGGGAGCACAGATACGCAGTATTTT. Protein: CASSQVAGGSTDTQYF.

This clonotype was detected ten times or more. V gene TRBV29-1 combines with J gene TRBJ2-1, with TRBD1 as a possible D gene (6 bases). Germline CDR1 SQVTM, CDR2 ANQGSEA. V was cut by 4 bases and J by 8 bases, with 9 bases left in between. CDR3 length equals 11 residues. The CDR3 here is CSVGQDHEQFF. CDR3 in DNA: TGCAGCGTTGGACAGGACCATGAGCAGTTCTTC.

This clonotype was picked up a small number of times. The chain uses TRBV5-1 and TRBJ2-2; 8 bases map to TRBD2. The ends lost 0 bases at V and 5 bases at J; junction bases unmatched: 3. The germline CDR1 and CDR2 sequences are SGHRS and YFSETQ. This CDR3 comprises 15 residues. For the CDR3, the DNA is TGCGCCAGCAGCTTGGGTCCTAGCGGGACCGGGGAGCTGTTTTTT. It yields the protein CASSLGPSGTGELFF.

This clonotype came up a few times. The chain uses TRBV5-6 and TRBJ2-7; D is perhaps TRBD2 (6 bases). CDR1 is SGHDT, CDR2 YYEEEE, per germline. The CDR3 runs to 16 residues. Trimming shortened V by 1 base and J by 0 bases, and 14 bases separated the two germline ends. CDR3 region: CASSLSVAAYSYEQYF. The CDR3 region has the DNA TGTGCCAGCAGCTTGTCTGTAGCGGCTTACTCCTACGAGCAGTACTTC.

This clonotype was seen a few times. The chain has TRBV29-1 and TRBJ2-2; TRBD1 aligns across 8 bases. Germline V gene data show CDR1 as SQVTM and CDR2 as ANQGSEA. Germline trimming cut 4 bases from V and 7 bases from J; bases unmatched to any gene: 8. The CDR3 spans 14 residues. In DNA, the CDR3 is TGCAGCGTTGGAGATACAGGGGGAGTCGGGGAGCTGTTTTTT. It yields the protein CSVGDTGGVGELFF.